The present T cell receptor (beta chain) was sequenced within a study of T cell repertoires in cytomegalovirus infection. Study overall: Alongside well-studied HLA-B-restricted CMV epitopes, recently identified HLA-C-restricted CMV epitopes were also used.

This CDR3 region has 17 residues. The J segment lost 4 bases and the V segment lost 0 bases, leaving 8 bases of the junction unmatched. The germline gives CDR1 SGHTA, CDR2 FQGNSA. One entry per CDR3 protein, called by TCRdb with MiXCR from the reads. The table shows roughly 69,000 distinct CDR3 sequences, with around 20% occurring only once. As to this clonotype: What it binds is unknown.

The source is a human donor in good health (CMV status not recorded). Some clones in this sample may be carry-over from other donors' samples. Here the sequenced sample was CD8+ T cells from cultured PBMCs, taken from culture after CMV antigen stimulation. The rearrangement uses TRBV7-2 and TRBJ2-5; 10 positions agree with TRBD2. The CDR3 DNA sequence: TGTGCCAGCAGCTTAGCGCGAGGAGCGGGGGGGCCAGAGACCCAGTACTTC. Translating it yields CASSLARGAGGPETQYF.